This T cell receptor beta chain comes out of a study of blood T cell repertoires in COVID-19 (TCRdb year 2020). Turning to the overall study: Recovered participants in ImmuneRACE Cohort 3 were defined as having two consecutive negative NP/OP PCR tests, clearance from a healthcare professional, or resolution of symptoms. A de-identified subject ID, COVID-19 status, age in years and sex were almost always included in the sample metadata. The repertoires were released in a freely available public database meant as a resource for research on the immune response to SARS-CoV-2. Deeply sampled blood TCRbeta repertoires from subjects exposed to, actively infected with, or recovered from COVID-19 were included in the dataset. Collaborator samples came from the United States, Italy and Spain and covered acute and convalescent phases of COVID-19. Samples were obtained from the ongoing ImmuneRACE study (first 160 participants) and from over a thousand subjects provided by 6 global collaborators. The material from the prospective study consisted of cDNA or gDNA derived from T cells, B-cell-depleted T cells, or PBMCs. Where available, HLA class I and class II types were taken from metadata supplied by the sample provider and were not determined by assay-based typing. Here is what the overall study found, with its caveats: The amount of clinical and demographic metadata varied by source and participant and was provided uncurated.

TCRbeta CDR3 regions were amplified from genomic DNA by means of the immunoSEQ Assay, a bias-controlled multiplex PCR. As for the authors' bioinformatics: The number of nucleated cells in each sample was estimated by amplification of reference gene primers within the assay. To quantify the absolute abundance of each unique TCRbeta CDR3 rearrangement, sequence reads were collapsed and filtered. Productive Simpson clonality was computed per sample as the square root of Simpson's diversity index over productive rearrangements. Imported from immuneACCESS, the table was reduced by TCRdb to in-frame sequences with V and J called. These copies leave out some clones; in studies compared against another copy, an unresolved V gene accounts for under half, and the cause of the remainder is not known. V, J and clone size reflect that table, while D and trimming were determined from the DNA. This sample holds 150,000 to 200,000 clones; about 86% were observed only once. Of the sample, around 23% falls within the top ten clones.

The CDR1 and CDR2 encoded by the germline V gene (reference sequence) are LNHDA and SQIVND. Trimming costs V 3 bases and J 2 bases, and their ends lie 7 bases apart. From the cysteine through the phenylalanine, the CDR3 covers 13 amino acids. Of all the DNA, just the CDR3 is kept, 39 bases in frame from base 1. In the prospective study, participants were about 18 to 89 years old, resided in about 25 geographic areas of the United States, and were enrolled through a virtual design. Cohort assignment in the prospective study relied on participant-reported clinical history from a screening survey and a study questionnaire. Mobile phlebotomists in the prospective study collected whole blood, serum and a nasopharyngeal or oropharyngeal swab from every participant. Over an approximately 2-month period, participants in the prospective study had the option of providing additional blood draws and questionnaires. Prospective study blood samples were shipped either frozen or at room temperature before DNA extraction.

Points on this clone: What this receptor recognizes is not known. Per-nucleotide qualities are absent, and no much larger clonotype sits a single base away.

The sequencing sample was made of PBMCs or T cells enriched from blood (not recorded which). This TCR came from a woman between 40 and 55 years old in a cohort exposed to, infected with or recovered from COVID-19 (not recorded which). The chain links TRBV19 with TRBJ1-2; tentative D gene TRBD1, with 5 bases matching. In nucleotide form, the sequence is TGTGCCAGTAGTATGGCAGGGAACTATGGCTACACCTTC. This gives the protein CASSMAGNYGYTF.